In its sample, the clone carrying this T cell receptor beta chain was seen a few times. The germline V gene encodes CDR1 LGHNA and CDR2 YSLEER. The CDR3 loop spans 17 amino acids. V shed 0 bases and J 0 bases; nucleotides not matched to a gene: 2. Sequencing was performed with immunoSEQ multiplex PCR; in TCRdb, only in-frame clones are kept and a portion is missing. The data hold around 330,000 clones, with approximately 88% observed a single time. This specimen comes from a study of blood T cell repertoires in COVID-19. Across the whole study: Researchers got acute and convalescent COVID-19 samples from the United States, Italy and Spain. PBMCs, B-cell-depleted T cells, or T cells were the source of the cDNA or gDNA that made up the material.

The chain combines TRBV4-3 with TRBJ2-6; 7 positions match TRBD1. Source material: peripheral blood. The receptor comes from a woman aged 25 to 39 with COVID-19, enrolled during active disease. DNA for the CDR3: TGCGCCAGCAGCCAAGAAGGGACAGCCTCTGGGGCCAACGTCCTGACTTTC. It encodes CASSQEGTASGANVLTF.